The rows below give T cell receptor beta chains drawn from one sample of a study of cytomegalovirus exposure and HLA in healthy donors. Generated by immunoSEQ multiplex PCR, the TCRdb table keeps only in-frame clones and is missing some. Of approximately 200,000 clones listed, about 80% were seen once; the top ten hold around 15%. The material sequenced was PBMCs. These TCRs come from a man aged 40-49 years in good health and CMV-seronegative. Each CDR3 is given with its conserved first and last residue. A D gene is named only where the DNA matches it firmly. The size field is filled for only some rows; it gives once, few, many or a size class.

abundance,j_gene,d_gene,v_gene,CDR3aa,CDR3nt
many,TRBJ1-1,TRBD1,TRBV5-4,CASSLEGARNTEAFF,TGTGCCAGCAGCTTGGAGGGGGCAAGGAACACTGAAGCTTTCTTT
NA,TRBJ2-2,NA,TRBV5-1,CASSTGSTELFF,TGCGCCAGCAGCACGGGGTCCACCGAGCTGTTTTTT
NA,TRBJ2-7,NA,TRBV4-3,CASSQDLGRGPYEQYF,TGCGCCAGCAGCCAAGATCTAGGCAGGGGCCCCTACGAGCAGTACTTC
NA,TRBJ2-3,NA,TRBV7-8,CASSLEAANTDTQYF,TGTGCCAGCAGCTTAGAAGCGGCTAACACAGATACGCAGTATTTT
few,TRBJ2-5,NA,TRBV7-9,CASSPPSVEGTQYF,TGTGCCAGCAGCCCCCCCAGTGTGGAGGGGACCCAGTACTTC
once,TRBJ2-7,NA,TRBV5-1,CASSPGGAGSYEQYF,TGCGCCAGCAGCCCCGGCGGGGCAGGGTCCTACGAGCAGTACTTC
NA,TRBJ1-1,TRBD1,TRBV28,CASSPWTGLGDTEAFF,TGTGCCAGCAGTCCCTGGACAGGGCTTGGGGACACTGAAGCTTTCTTT
few,TRBJ2-1,TRBD2,TRBV27,CASRKAGGPLDEQFF,TGTGCCAGCAGGAAGGCGGGAGGGCCGTTAGATGAGCAGTTCTTC
NA,TRBJ2-7,TRBD1,TRBV18,CASSPTGQGREQYF,TGTGCCAGCTCACCAACCGGACAGGGGCGCGAGCAGTACTTC
once,TRBJ2-5,NA,TRBV4-3,CASSQGAGIQYF,TGCGCCAGCAGCCAAGGGGCGGGGATCCAGTACTTC
NA,TRBJ2-3,TRBD1,TRBV28,CASSLSAGGNTQYF,TGTGCCAGCAGTTTATCGGCAGGGGGAAATACGCAGTATTTT
NA,TRBJ2-1,TRBD2,TRBV5-1,CASSWRTSGRSNEQFF,TGCGCCAGCAGCTGGAGAACTAGCGGGAGAAGCAATGAGCAGTTCTTC
NA,TRBJ2-1,NA,TRBV9,CASSVVGDEQFF,TGTGCCAGCAGCGTAGTAGGGGATGAGCAGTTCTTC
NA,TRBJ2-3,TRBD1,TRBV2,CATRWTGGSDTQYF,TGTGCCACCAGATGGACAGGGGGGTCAGATACGCAGTATTTT
NA,TRBJ2-7,TRBD1,TRBV6-6,CASTVTGTGGGEQYF,TGTGCCAGCACAGTCACCGGGACAGGGGGTGGCGAGCAGTACTTC
NA,TRBJ2-1,TRBD2,TRBV18,CASSPLAGGYNEQFF,TGTGCCAGCTCACCGCTAGCGGGCGGATACAATGAGCAGTTCTTC
NA,TRBJ1-4,NA,TRBV27,CASSFSLGVGEKLFF,TGTGCCAGCTCCTTCTCCCTGGGCGTGGGTGAAAAACTGTTTTTT
NA,TRBJ2-6,TRBD1,TRBV5-1,CASSASGTGGPGANVLTF,TGCGCCAGCAGCGCGTCCGGGACAGGAGGGCCTGGGGCCAACGTCCTGACTTTC
NA,TRBJ1-6,TRBD1,TRBV6-6,CASTPDRGNSPLHF,TGTGCCAGCACCCCGGACAGGGGTAATTCACCCCTCCACTTT
NA,TRBJ2-1,NA,TRBV9,CASSPEQSYGYNEQFF,TGTGCCAGCAGCCCTGAACAGTCCTATGGCTACAATGAGCAGTTCTTC
NA,TRBJ2-1,NA,TRBV7-9,CASSPDMGSYNEQFF,TGTGCCAGCAGCCCCGACATGGGTTCCTACAATGAGCAGTTCTTC